This record concerns one TCR beta chain sequence. Its matching antigen is unknown. PCR amplification relied on 60 Vbeta primers (plus 13 Jbeta primers). Clones were read by immunoSEQ multiplex PCR, and TCRdb kept only the in-frame ones, dropping some. The sample consists of under 200,000 clones, roughly four fifths of them appearing once. This entry comes from a study of cytomegalovirus exposure and HLA in healthy donors. Study-wide background: As released early, the data held about 85 million unique TCRs from HLA-typed donors.

Study-wide findings and caveats: In a later analysis, compared with equally common non-associated chains, HLA-associated beta chains were more expanded. Versus the roughly 690-donor mean, an Asian-associated ancestry cluster reportedly showed fewer N-insertions in a later analysis. Per a prior analysis, the majority of TCR beta V segments were productive roughly 87% or roughly 30% of the time.

Germline CDR1 and CDR2: MNHNY and SVGAGI (reference sequence). The V gene end was trimmed by 5 bases and the J gene end by 9 bases; junction bases not matched to a gene: 13. The length of the CDR3 is 15 residues. The chain joins TRBV6-6 to TRBJ1-5; the match to TRBD1 covers 7 bases. The sequence came from a man in his forties or fifties in good health and CMV-seronegative. Sequenced sample: PBMCs. CDR3 in DNA: TGTGCCAGCAGTCCCAGCGACAGGGACTTTTTGCCCCAGCATTTT. Translation gives CASSPSDRDFLPQHF.